Following are 26 T cell receptor beta chains from one sample sequenced in a study of post-analysis software for immune sequencing data. The antigens these receptors bind are not known. TCR beta libraries were prepared from cDNA with unique molecular identifiers. TCRdb reprocessed the PCR reads via MiXCR and lists one record per CDR3 protein. The sample shows 750,000 to 950,000 distinct CDR3 sequences, 40% to 55% of them seen only once. Study conclusions and caveats: Patients had higher frequencies than controls of five TRBV segments, including TRBV5-6, TRBV5-1 and TRBV20-1.

Sequenced material: blood. These receptors all stem from a girl under 18 with multiple sclerosis.

Only a few counts were recorded for this clonotype. The V call is TRBV12-3 or TRBV12-4, the J call TRBJ1-2; the D gene is possibly TRBD1 (6 bases). This CDR3 has 14 residues. The V end lost 8 bases, the J end lost 4 bases, and 17 bases lay between the germline ends. Written as DNA, the CDR3 is TGTGCCAGCGGTATTCGGACAGATGTCTATGGCTACACCTTC. Amino acids: CASGIRTDVYGYTF.

The rearrangement joins TRBV7-3 to TRBJ1-4; a weak D match, TRBD1 (6 bases). The V and J ends lost 5 bases and 0 bases respectively, with 13 bases between them. Germline assignment: CDR1 SGHTA and CDR2 FQGTGA. This CDR3 region has 16 residues. The chain's CDR3 is CASSHKRGATNEKLFF. CDR3 sequence (DNA): TGTGCCAGCAGCCATAAGAGGGGGGCAACTAATGAAAAACTGTTTTTT.

V usage is TRBV7-9 and J usage is TRBJ2-7; TRBD2 matches at 10 bases. Germline loops: CDR1 SEHNR, CDR2 FQNEAQ (reference sequence). V trimming: 5 bases; J trimming: 2 bases; junction bases outside the gene matches: 9. This CDR3 has 16 amino acids. The chain's CDR3 is CASSPKSGRGPYEQYF. The CDR3 nucleotides are TGTGCCAGCAGCCCCAAAAGCGGGAGGGGGCCCTACGAGCAGTACTTC. Full variable domain (outside the CDR3, taken from reference TRBV7-9 and TRBJ2-7): DTGVSQNPRHKITKRGQNVTFRCDPISEHNRLYWYRQTLGQGPEFLTYFQNEAQLEKSRLLSDRFSAERPKGSFSTLEIQRTEQGDSAMYLCASSPKSGRGPYEQYFGPGTRLTVT.

In this sample, this clonotype turned up a few times. The V gene is TRBV12-3 or TRBV12-4, the J gene TRBJ2-1; the match to TRBD2 covers 10 bases. Losses at the gene ends were 1 base for V and 12 bases for J; bases not matched to a gene: 9. This CDR3 region has 15 residues. The CDR3 loop is CASSLGLAGVDGQFF. DNA of the CDR3: TGTGCCAGCAGTTTAGGCCTAGCGGGAGTGGATGGGCAGTTCTTC.

This clonotype has a handful of counts. This chain uses TRBV27 with TRBJ2-1; D gene ambiguous. V lost 6 bases and J lost 6, with 21 bases in between. Germline V gene lookup returns CDR1 MNHEY and CDR2 SMNVEV (reference sequence). This CDR3 spans 16 amino acids. This CDR3 is CASSPELGTFVNEQFF. The CDR3 DNA is TGTGCCAGCAGCCCTGAGTTAGGAACTTTTGTCAATGAGCAGTTCTTC.

The chain uses TRBV20-1 and TRBJ1-1, with TRBD1 matching 7 bases. Per the germline V gene, CDR1 is DFQATT and CDR2 is SNEGSKA (reference sequence). The V gene end was trimmed by 2 bases and the J gene end by 10 bases; junction bases not matched to a gene: 19. The CDR3 runs 16 residues. The DNA for the CDR3 is TGCAGTGCTAGATACAGGGGACCCTCCGCACCTCTTGGAGCTTTCTTT. Its translation is CSARYRGPSAPLGAFF.

This clonotype was counted once. This chain joins TRBV7-2 and TRBJ2-5; the match to TRBD2 covers 9 bases. In germline, CDR1 is SGHTA, CDR2 FQGNSA. The CDR3 is made up of 15 amino acids. Trimming removed 5 bases from V and 5 bases from J; junction bases left unmatched: 9. The CDR3 DNA follows: TGTGCCAGCAGCGCTCTGACTAGCGGCCCGGAGACCCAGTACTTC. It encodes CASSALTSGPETQYF.

In its sample, this clonotype was seen many times. The V and J genes are TRBV7-8 and TRBJ1-2, with no clear D. CDR1 and CDR2 (germline): SGHVS, FQNEAQ. Trimming removed 3 bases from V and 2 bases from J, with 7 bases in between. The CDR3 spans 13 residues. The CDR3: CASSFGPNYGYTF. The CDR3 DNA follows: TGTGCCAGCAGCTTCGGGCCCAACTATGGCTACACCTTC.

V usage is TRBV20-1 and J usage is TRBJ2-1, with 9 bases identical to TRBD2. The CDR3 runs 15 residues. Germline V gives CDR1 DFQATT, CDR2 SNEGSKA (reference sequence). The J segment lost 7 bases and the V segment lost 0 bases, leaving 7 bases of the junction unmatched. CDR3 DNA: TGCAGTGCTAGAGAATGGGCGGGGGGGGCAAATGAGCAGTTCTTC. It specifies CSAREWAGGANEQFF.

This chain links TRBV2 with TRBJ2-1; a possible D gene is TRBD1 (5 bases). The germline V gene encodes CDR1 SNHLY and CDR2 FYNNEI. The CDR3 runs 15 residues. Trimming pared 2 bases from V and 8 bases from J, leaving 16 bases between. In DNA, the CDR3 is TGTGCCAGCAGTGAATATAGGGGCGCAAGAGATGAGCAGTTCTTC. This encodes CASSEYRGARDEQFF.

The rearrangement joins TRBV27 to TRBJ2-3, with D hard to call. The CDR3 covers 14 residues. Trimming took off 5 bases at V and 8 bases at J, with 17 bases between the two ends. CDR1 and CDR2 from the germline V gene are MNHEY and SMNVEV (reference sequence). The DNA of the CDR3 is TGTGCCAGCAGTCCCCAGTCCCCTTTGGGTACGCAGTATTTT. Its protein product is CASSPQSPLGTQYF.

The chain couples TRBV15 to TRBJ2-5; no firm D call. Germline lookup yields CDR1 LNHNV and CDR2 YYDKDF (reference sequence). Trimming stripped 8 bases from V and 5 bases from J, with 9 bases between. The CDR3 runs to 11 residues. CDR3 in amino acids: CATGNLETQYF. The CDR3 DNA follows: TGTGCCACCGGGAATTTGGAGACCCAGTACTTC.

This clonotype has more than one count but fewer than ten. CDR3 region: CASSEVAGVFNEQFF. The CDR3 DNA sequence: TGTGCCAGCAGTGAAGTAGCGGGAGTGTTCAATGAGCAGTTCTTC. V is TRBV2 and J is TRBJ2-1, with 9 bases fitting TRBD2. The trim removed 1 base at V and 6 bases at J, leaving 4 bases unmatched. Germline values: CDR1 SNHLY, CDR2 FYNNEI. The CDR3 sequence is 15 residues long.

The sample holds one count of this clonotype. The chain combines TRBV5-6 with TRBJ2-1, with 9 nucleotides matching TRBD2. Germline V gene sequence: CDR1 SGHDT, CDR2 YYEEEE. V dropped 1 base and J dropped 1; count of bases not matched to a gene: 3. The CDR3 covers 16 residues. The CDR3 region has the DNA TGTGCCAGCAGCTTGTTAGCGGGAGTATCCTACAATGAGCAGTTCTTC. Its protein is CASSLLAGVSYNEQFF.

A note on this clonotype: Mismatch with germline at one junction end may stem from a read error. The J gene is TRBJ2-3, the V gene TRBV12-3 or TRBV12-4; D gene unclear. The CDR3 covers 11 residues. This CDR3 reads CASSLVDAQYF. CDR3 nucleotides: TGTGCCAGCAGTTTGGTAGATGCGCAGTATTTT.

The chain uses TRBV28 and TRBJ2-5; D perhaps matches TRBD1 (6 bases). Near its end, the DNA agrees better with TRBJ2-7, so the J call may be wrong. The length of the CDR3 is 13 residues. Per germline, CDR1 MDHEN and CDR2 SYDVKM. CDR3 DNA: TGTGCCAGCAGACCCACAGGGCCCTACGAGCAGTACTTC. Amino acid sequence: CASRPTGPYEQYF.

The chain joins TRBV7-9 to TRBJ2-7; D is possibly TRBD1 (7 bases). From germline, CDR1 is SEHNR and CDR2 FQNEAQ (reference sequence). V lost 3 bases and J 3 bases, leaving 12 bases between the germline ends. The CDR3 totals 14 residues. CDR3 nucleotide sequence: TGTGCCAGCAGCTTGAACCAGGGGGGCTACGAGCAGTACTTC. Encoded protein: CASSLNQGGYEQYF.

The V call is TRBV24-1, the J call TRBJ2-1; TRBD1 agrees at 10 bases. The CDR3 has 15 residues. The J segment lost 4 bases and the V segment lost 4 bases, leaving 3 bases of the junction unmatched. Germline V gene lookup returns CDR1 KGHDR and CDR2 SFDVKD. This chain's CDR3 is CATSEPGQGYNEQFF. CDR3 DNA sequence: TGTGCCACCAGTGAGCCGGGACAGGGGTACAATGAGCAGTTCTTC.

V is TRBV5-1 and J is TRBJ2-1, with D perhaps given as TRBD1 or TRBD2 (6 bases each). This CDR3 has 15 amino acids. CDR1 is SGHRS, CDR2 YFSETQ, per germline. V was clipped by 0 bases and J by 6 bases, with 13 bases between them. Written as DNA, the CDR3 is TGCGCCAGCAGCTTGGAAGGCGGGACATTCAATGAGCAGTTCTTC. Translating gives CASSLEGGTFNEQFF.

This chain uses TRBV3-1 with TRBJ1-1; D possibly corresponds to TRBD1 (6 bases). CDR1 is LGHDT, CDR2 YNNKEL, per germline (reference sequence). CDR3 length: 16 residues. V lost 0 bases and J 3 bases, leaving 14 bases between the germline ends. The CDR3 sequence: CASSQEGAGAYTEAFF. The CDR3 nucleotides are TGTGCCAGCAGCCAAGAAGGGGCGGGGGCCTACACTGAAGCTTTCTTT.

This clonotype appeared a few times. This chain uses TRBV20-1 with TRBJ2-4; TRBD2 is a possible D gene (6 bases). The assigned J gene may be wrong: the sequence end matches TRBJ2-7 better. The CDR3 totals 13 residues. The germline V gene has CDR1 DFQATT and CDR2 SNEGSKA (reference sequence). The CDR3 region is CSASLARTYEQYF. CDR3 nucleotides: TGCAGTGCTAGCCTAGCGCGAACCTACGAGCAGTACTTC.

This chain joins TRBV7-2 and TRBJ2-1, with 7 bases fitting TRBD2. The junction had 9 bases not matched to a gene; V was cut back by 4 bases and J by 9 bases. This CDR3 is built from 14 residues. Germline V lookup: CDR1 SGHTA, CDR2 FQGNSA. The CDR3 protein is CASSSGASGIEQFF. The CDR3 region has the DNA TGTGCCAGCAGCTCCGGGGCTAGCGGAATTGAGCAGTTCTTC.

The chain recombines TRBV29-1 with TRBJ1-4; D gene uncertain. There are 13 residues in the CDR3. Germline CDR1 SQVTM, CDR2 ANQGSEA. V shed 4 bases and J shed 8 bases, with 14 bases lying between them. CDR3 amino acids: CSVGVTLGEKLFF. As DNA, the CDR3 is TGCAGCGTTGGTGTCACTCTTGGGGAAAAACTGTTTTTT.

The CDR3 DNA follows: TGTGCCAGCAGGATCCGTGGGGCGGGAGTGTTCTTC. It yields the protein CASRIRGAGVFF. This sequence joins TRBV6-2 or TRBV6-3 and TRBJ2-1, with TRBD2 identical over 7 bases. This CDR3 has 12 amino acids. CDR1 MNHEY and CDR2 SVGEGT come from the germline V gene. V shed 6 bases and J 15 bases; nucleotides not matched to a gene: 11.

The rearrangement links TRBV6-6 to TRBJ2-7, with D unresolved. The last part of the DNA fits TRBJ2-5 better; the J call may be wrong. The CDR3 totals 14 residues. Germline-derived CDR1 and CDR2 are MNHNY and SVGAGI (reference sequence). The CDR3 bases are TGTGCCAGCAGTTACCGCGACGGAGCCGAGACCCAGTACTTC. Protein product: CASSYRDGAETQYF.

This clonotype was observed a handful of times. The rearrangement links TRBV6-2 or TRBV6-3 to TRBJ2-7, with 7 bases matching TRBD2. Germline lookup yields CDR1 MNHEY and CDR2 SVGEGT. The V and J ends lost 2 bases and 4 bases, in that order; junction bases with no gene match: 5. This CDR3 has 14 residues. In nucleotides, the CDR3 is TGTGCCAGCAGTTACGCGGGAGTAGCTTACGAGCAGTACTTC. Protein product: CASSYAGVAYEQYF.